These 8 T cell receptor beta chains came from one sample sequenced in a study of blood T cell repertoires in COVID-19. Assay: immunoSEQ multiplex PCR; the TCRdb copy retains only in-frame clones and omits some. The sample gives over 200,000 clones, 80% to 90% of which show up once; 6% to 8.5% is in the top ten. The sequenced material came from peripheral blood. Receptors originate from a woman aged 45 to 65 with active or convalescent COVID-19.

This rearrangement joins TRBV6-6 to TRBJ1-2, with 9 bases matching TRBD1. V lost 0 bases to trimming and J lost 4 bases; unmatched junction nucleotides: 6. This CDR3 has 16 amino acids. The V gene's germline CDR1 is MNHNY and CDR2 SVGAGI (reference sequence). The chain's CDR3 is CASSYSRQGGTYGYTF. In DNA, the CDR3 is TGTGCCAGCAGTTACTCGAGACAGGGGGGAACCTATGGCTACACCTTC.

The rearrangement links TRBV4-1 to TRBJ1-4; no reliable D call. The CDR3 is 16 residues long. V gave up 3 bases and J gave up 7 bases, with 18 bases separating them. Per the germline V gene, CDR1 is MGHRA and CDR2 is YSYEKL. The CDR3 loop is CASSHPSRRSSEKLFF. CDR3 in DNA: TGCGCCAGCAGCCACCCCAGCAGACGGAGTTCTGAAAAACTGTTTTTT.

This rearrangement joins TRBV9 to TRBJ1-1, with 8 bases matching TRBD1. CDR3 length equals 16 residues. Trimming took 3 bases from V and 4 from J; bases not matched to a gene: 11. Looked up from germline, CDR1 is SGDLS and CDR2 is YYNGEE. CDR3 sequence reads: CASSAAGGAWGTEAFF. CDR3 nucleotides: TGTGCCAGCAGCGCCGCAGGGGGCGCGTGGGGCACTGAAGCTTTCTTT.

With respect to this clone: The same CDR3 is also encoded by other DNA sequences in this sample. This chain joins TRBV6-1 and TRBJ1-2; D is ambiguous. The CDR3 spans 12 residues. Germline V lookup: CDR1 MNHNS, CDR2 SASEGT. V lost 1 base to trimming and J lost 7 bases, with 7 bases between them. The CDR3, as DNA: TGTGCCAGCAGTGAAGGGCGGGGTGGCTACACCTTC. Its translation: CASSEGRGGYTF.

The V gene is TRBV9, the J gene TRBJ1-5; D gene unclear. V dropped 3 bases and J dropped 7 bases, with 14 bases sitting between them. This CDR3 has 14 amino acids. Germline lookup yields CDR1 SGDLS and CDR2 YYNGEE. CDR3 DNA sequence: TGTGCCAGCAGCGAGAGCCCGTCGAGGCAGCCCCAGCATTTT. Protein product: CASSESPSRQPQHF.

The chain carries TRBV12-3 or TRBV12-4 and TRBJ1-1; D not certain. The CDR3 sequence is 13 residues long. Trimming left V 2 bases short and J 4 bases short, with 8 bases between. CDR3 region: CASSLSSGTEAFF. CDR3 nucleotides: TGTGCCAGCAGTTTATCCTCGGGCACTGAAGCTTTCTTT.

The chain carries TRBV7-2 and TRBJ1-6; D remains unclear. Trimming shortened V by 1 base and J by 14 bases, and 15 bases separated the two germline ends. Germline V gene lookup returns CDR1 SGHTA and CDR2 FQGNSA. The CDR3 consists of 14 residues. The chain's CDR3 is CASSLEGLGGSLHF. The CDR3, as DNA: TGTGCCAGCAGCTTAGAGGGTTTGGGAGGGTCCCTCCACTTT.

This clone was detected only a few times. The genes are TRBV11-2 and TRBJ1-4; weak D call: TRBD1 (6 bases). The germline CDR1 and CDR2 sequences are SGHAT and FQNNGV. V lost 5 bases and J 6 bases, leaving 13 bases between the germline ends. The CDR3 covers 14 residues. CDR3 nucleotide sequence: TGTGCCAGCAGCCCCACAGGGATGGATGAAAAACTGTTTTTT. Its translation is CASSPTGMDEKLFF.